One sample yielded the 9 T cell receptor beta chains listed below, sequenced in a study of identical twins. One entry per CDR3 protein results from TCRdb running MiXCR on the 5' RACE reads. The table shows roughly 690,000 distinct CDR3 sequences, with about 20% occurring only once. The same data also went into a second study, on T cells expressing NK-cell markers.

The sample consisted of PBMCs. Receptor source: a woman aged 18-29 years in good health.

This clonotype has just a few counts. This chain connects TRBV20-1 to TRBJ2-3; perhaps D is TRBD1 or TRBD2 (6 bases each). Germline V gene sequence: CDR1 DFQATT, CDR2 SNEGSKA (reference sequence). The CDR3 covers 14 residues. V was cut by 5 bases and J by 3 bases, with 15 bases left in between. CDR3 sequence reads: CSAERGAVTDTQYF. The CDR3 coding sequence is TGCAGTGCTGAGAGGGGGGCGGTGACAGATACGCAGTATTTT.

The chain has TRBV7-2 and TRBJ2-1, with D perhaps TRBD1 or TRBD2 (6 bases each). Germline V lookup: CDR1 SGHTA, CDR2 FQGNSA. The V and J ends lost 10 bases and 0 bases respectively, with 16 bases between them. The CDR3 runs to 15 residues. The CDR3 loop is CAILGGASSYNEQFF. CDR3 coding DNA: TGTGCCATCCTGGGGGGCGCGAGCTCCTACAATGAGCAGTTCTTC.

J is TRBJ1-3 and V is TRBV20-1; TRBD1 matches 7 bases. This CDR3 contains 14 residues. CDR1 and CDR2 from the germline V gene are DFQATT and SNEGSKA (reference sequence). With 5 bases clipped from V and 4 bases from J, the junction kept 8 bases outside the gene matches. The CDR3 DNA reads TGCAGTGCTCCAGACAGGGAGAGAGGAAACACCATATATTTT. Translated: CSAPDRERGNTIYF.

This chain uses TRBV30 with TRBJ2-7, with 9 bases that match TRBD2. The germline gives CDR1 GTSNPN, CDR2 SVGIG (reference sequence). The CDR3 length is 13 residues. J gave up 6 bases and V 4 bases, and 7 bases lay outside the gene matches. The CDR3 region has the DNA TGTGCCTGGAACCCTAGCGGGAATGGCGAGCAGTACTTC. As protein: CAWNPSGNGEQYF.

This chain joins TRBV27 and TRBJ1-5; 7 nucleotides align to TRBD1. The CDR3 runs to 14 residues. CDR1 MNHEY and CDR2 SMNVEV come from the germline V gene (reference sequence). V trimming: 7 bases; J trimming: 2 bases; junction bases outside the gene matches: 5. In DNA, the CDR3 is TGTGCCAGCAAAGCTGACAGGGGCAATCAGCCCCAGCATTTT. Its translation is CASKADRGNQPQHF.

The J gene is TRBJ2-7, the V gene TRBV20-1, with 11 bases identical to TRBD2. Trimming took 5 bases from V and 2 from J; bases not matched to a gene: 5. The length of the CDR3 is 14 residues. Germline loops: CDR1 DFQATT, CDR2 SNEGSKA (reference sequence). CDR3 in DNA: TGCAGTGCTCCAACTAGCGGGAGAACCTACGAGCAGTACTTC. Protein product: CSAPTSGRTYEQYF.

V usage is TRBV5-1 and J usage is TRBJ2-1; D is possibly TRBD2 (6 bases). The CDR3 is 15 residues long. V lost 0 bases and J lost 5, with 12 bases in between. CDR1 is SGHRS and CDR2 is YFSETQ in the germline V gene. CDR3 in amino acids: CASSLVSWGDNEQFF. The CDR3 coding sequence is TGCGCCAGCAGCTTGGTATCTTGGGGGGACAATGAGCAGTTCTTC.

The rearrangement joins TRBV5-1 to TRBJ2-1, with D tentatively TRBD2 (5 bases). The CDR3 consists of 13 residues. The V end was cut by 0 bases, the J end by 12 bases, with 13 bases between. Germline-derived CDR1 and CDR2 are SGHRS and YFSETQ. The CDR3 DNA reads TGCGCCAGCAGCTTGGAACTAGTGCGAGTGCAGTTCTTC. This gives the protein CASSLELVRVQFF.

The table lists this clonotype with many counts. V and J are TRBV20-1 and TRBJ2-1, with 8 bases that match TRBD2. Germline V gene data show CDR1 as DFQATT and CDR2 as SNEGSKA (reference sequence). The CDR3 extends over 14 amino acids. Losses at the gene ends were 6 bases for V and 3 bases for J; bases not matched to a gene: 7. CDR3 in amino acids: CSAVLAVNYNEQFF. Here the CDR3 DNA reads TGCAGTGCAGTACTAGCGGTAAACTACAATGAGCAGTTCTTC.